This TCR beta chain was profiled in a study of blood T cell repertoires in COVID-19. Overall study: Material from acute and convalescent COVID-19 was sourced from the United States, Italy and Spain.

Cohorts were assigned according to the clinical history that participants reported. Per the original data handling: Amplification with reference gene primers provided the estimates of nucleated cell counts. This table comes from immunoSEQ multiplex PCR, and its TCRdb copy is limited to in-frame clones, with some not included. V and J calls and clone size come straight from that table; D and trimming were deduced from the DNA. The table shows hundreds of thousands of clones, with roughly 88% occurring only once. Sample: PBMCs or T cells enriched from blood (not recorded which). The source of this sequence is a woman between 50 and 59 years old with acute COVID-19.

The DNA for the CDR3 is TGTGCCAGCAGTTTCGCAGGCCTCTCTGGAAACACCATATATTTT. Protein: CASSFAGLSGNTIYF. V gene TRBV28 combines with J gene TRBJ1-3; D uncertain. This CDR3 has 15 residues. V was clipped by 3 bases and J by 0 bases, with 9 bases between them. Germline V gene data show CDR1 as MDHEN and CDR2 as SYDVKM.